This section outlines one T cell receptor beta chain sequence together with its context. This clonotype was counted ten times or more. The antigen it recognizes is unknown. One base away there is no much larger clone; base qualities are not given. The germline V gene supplies CDR1 MDHEN and CDR2 SYDVKM. The CDR3 measures 16 amino acids from cysteine to phenylalanine. Only the CDR3 region is kept as DNA, spanning 48 bases read in frame from base 1. The junction carries 22 bases between V and J, which are trimmed by 7 bases and 4 bases respectively. Reads for this sample came from an Illumina HiSeq 2500. First-strand cDNA was synthesized with Superscript III and a set of TRAV- and TRBV-specific primers, covering both TCRalpha and TCRbeta chains. TCRs were amplified with Phusion for 20 PCR cycles, with a constant-region primer paired with the adapter attached to the V primers. The MessageAmp II aRNA Amplification Kit was used to amplify the isolated mRNA, with in vitro transcription run for approximately 15 hours at 37 degrees C. The Dynabeads mRNA DIRECT Purification Kit was used to isolate mRNA for TCR sequencing. A second approximately 25-cycle Phusion PCR added indexed Illumina adapters, and products were purified with AMPure XP beads. Per the authors' processing: Using custom Perl scripts, TCR sequences encoding the same protein were pooled, out-of-frame sequences were removed, and the abundance of each clonotype was computed. The analysis excluded TCR sequences that were supported by just one read. Shannon entropy, Gini index, clonality, richness, and the frequency of TCRs shared between repertoires were included as repertoire metrics. Clones were called with MiXCR by TCRdb after fastp trimmed the public reads at Q25, and only in-frame beta chains were retained. Identical CDR3 protein sequences are pooled into one entry, listed with their most common genes and DNA. The V and J calls reflect TCRdb's pipeline rather than the authors' work. The sample table holds around 100,000 distinct CDR3 sequences, of which roughly 19% were seen once. About 13% of the sample lies in the top ten.

This specimen comes from a study of low-dose radiotherapy and immunotherapy resistance in tumors (dated by TCRdb to 2021 to 2024). With regard to the full study: In Cohort 1, 0.5 Gy per fraction was delivered every 2 weeks, and a total PTV dose of 6.5 Gy was prescribed. Starting on cycle 1 day 1, patients took 300 mg of aspirin by mouth once a day for four cycles. For Cohort 2, the dose was 1 Gy per fraction given every two weeks, adding up to 13 Gy in total across 26 weeks. Trial participants were not randomized into treatment groups. Nivolumab and ipilimumab were both given intravenously, with nivolumab at a 240 mg flat dose every two weeks and ipilimumab at 1 mg/kg every six weeks. Eight patients were included in the translational analysis, namely three from the first dose cohort plus the first five from the second dose cohort. Intravenous cyclophosphamide at 200 mg/m2 was administered every two weeks, one day ahead of each radiation and immunotherapy administration.

Sample time point, as interpreted from the label and publication: after trial treatment. The treatment or condition label for this specimen denotes: LDRT plus nivolumab, ipilimumab, low-dose cyclophosphamide and aspirin (RACIN trial). Donors were enrolled in RACIN, a single-arm phase I dose-escalation trial in which nivolumab, ipilimumab, aspirin, low-dose cyclophosphamide and low-dose radiotherapy were combined. Patients with advanced, TIL-negative solid tumors were considered eligible. This TCR was recovered from a female donor with ovarian cancer. Recombination joined TRBV28 with TRBJ2-5, and perhaps TRBD2 as D gene, on 7 matching bases. The starting material was PBMCs, obtained after low-dose radiotherapy plus immunotherapy. The DNA sequence follows: TGTGCCAGCACCCCCCCCCGGGGGGCGATCGTAGAGACCCAGTACTTC. It specifies CASTPPRGAIVETQYF. Extended through the reference TRBV28 and TRBJ2-5 proteins, this CDR3 yields the full variable domain: DVKVTQSSRYLVKRTGEKVFLECVQDMDHENMFWYRQDPGLGLRLIYFSYDVKMKEKGDIPEGYSVSREKKERFSLILESASTNQTSMYLCASTPPRGAIVETQYFGPGTRLLVL.